This TCR beta chain stems from a study of blood T cell repertoires in COVID-19. Study details: The origin of the acute and convalescent COVID-19 samples was the United States, Italy and Spain. Nucleic acid was either cDNA or gDNA, and it came from T cells, B-cell-depleted T cells, or PBMCs.

Original data processing: Reference gene primer amplification gave estimated nucleated cell counts. Sequencing used immunoSEQ multiplex PCR; TCRdb keeps in-frame clones, though not all of them. Clone size and the V and J calls come from that table; the DNA yielded D and trimming. The sample carries 350,000 to 400,000 clones, around 90% recorded once. V trimming: 1 base; J trimming: 0 bases; junction bases outside the gene matches: 7. Per the germline V gene, CDR1 is SEHNR and CDR2 is FQNEAQ (reference sequence). This CDR3 spans 18 amino acids. This clone was picked up one time. This rearrangement joins TRBV7-9 to TRBJ2-3; 10 nucleotides align to TRBD2. This receptor was taken from a man aged 18-30 years with active or convalescent COVID-19. Sequenced input: peripheral blood. This CDR3 reads CASSLVLAGVSSTDTQYF. CDR3 sequence (DNA): TGTGCCAGCAGCTTAGTTCTAGCGGGGGTGTCTAGCACAGATACGCAGTATTTT.